This T cell receptor (beta chain) was identified during a study of shared clonotypes between healthy human individuals. Notes on the study in general: Against clonotypes common to all four donors, non-shared ones had lower generation probabilities. Naive subsets, compared against memory subsets, generally had larger estimated richness values.

Sorted-subset replicate PCRs used about 200 ng of genomic DNA. This amount corresponded to approximately 30,000 T cell genomes. The method was immunoSEQ multiplex PCR; TCRdb's version includes in-frame clones alone and lacks a portion of them. The repertoire holds around 2.1 million clones, with approximately 96% as singletons. Donors comprised only Caucasian adults living in Nashville, Tennessee. V was clipped by 2 bases and J by 10 bases, with 20 bases between them. The CDR3 loop spans 16 amino acids. The V gene's germline CDR1 is MNHNS and CDR2 SASEGT. On this clone itself: The antigen is not known.

Input material: naive CD4+ T cells sorted from blood. The subset denotes: CD45RA+ positively selected. This clonotype was sampled from a man aged 18-30 years in good health. This rearrangement joins TRBV6-1 to TRBJ1-4; no clear D gene. The chain's CDR3 is CASSERPDSGWGKLFF. Here the CDR3 DNA reads TGTGCCAGCAGTGAAAGGCCGGACTCTGGCTGGGGAAAACTGTTTTTT.